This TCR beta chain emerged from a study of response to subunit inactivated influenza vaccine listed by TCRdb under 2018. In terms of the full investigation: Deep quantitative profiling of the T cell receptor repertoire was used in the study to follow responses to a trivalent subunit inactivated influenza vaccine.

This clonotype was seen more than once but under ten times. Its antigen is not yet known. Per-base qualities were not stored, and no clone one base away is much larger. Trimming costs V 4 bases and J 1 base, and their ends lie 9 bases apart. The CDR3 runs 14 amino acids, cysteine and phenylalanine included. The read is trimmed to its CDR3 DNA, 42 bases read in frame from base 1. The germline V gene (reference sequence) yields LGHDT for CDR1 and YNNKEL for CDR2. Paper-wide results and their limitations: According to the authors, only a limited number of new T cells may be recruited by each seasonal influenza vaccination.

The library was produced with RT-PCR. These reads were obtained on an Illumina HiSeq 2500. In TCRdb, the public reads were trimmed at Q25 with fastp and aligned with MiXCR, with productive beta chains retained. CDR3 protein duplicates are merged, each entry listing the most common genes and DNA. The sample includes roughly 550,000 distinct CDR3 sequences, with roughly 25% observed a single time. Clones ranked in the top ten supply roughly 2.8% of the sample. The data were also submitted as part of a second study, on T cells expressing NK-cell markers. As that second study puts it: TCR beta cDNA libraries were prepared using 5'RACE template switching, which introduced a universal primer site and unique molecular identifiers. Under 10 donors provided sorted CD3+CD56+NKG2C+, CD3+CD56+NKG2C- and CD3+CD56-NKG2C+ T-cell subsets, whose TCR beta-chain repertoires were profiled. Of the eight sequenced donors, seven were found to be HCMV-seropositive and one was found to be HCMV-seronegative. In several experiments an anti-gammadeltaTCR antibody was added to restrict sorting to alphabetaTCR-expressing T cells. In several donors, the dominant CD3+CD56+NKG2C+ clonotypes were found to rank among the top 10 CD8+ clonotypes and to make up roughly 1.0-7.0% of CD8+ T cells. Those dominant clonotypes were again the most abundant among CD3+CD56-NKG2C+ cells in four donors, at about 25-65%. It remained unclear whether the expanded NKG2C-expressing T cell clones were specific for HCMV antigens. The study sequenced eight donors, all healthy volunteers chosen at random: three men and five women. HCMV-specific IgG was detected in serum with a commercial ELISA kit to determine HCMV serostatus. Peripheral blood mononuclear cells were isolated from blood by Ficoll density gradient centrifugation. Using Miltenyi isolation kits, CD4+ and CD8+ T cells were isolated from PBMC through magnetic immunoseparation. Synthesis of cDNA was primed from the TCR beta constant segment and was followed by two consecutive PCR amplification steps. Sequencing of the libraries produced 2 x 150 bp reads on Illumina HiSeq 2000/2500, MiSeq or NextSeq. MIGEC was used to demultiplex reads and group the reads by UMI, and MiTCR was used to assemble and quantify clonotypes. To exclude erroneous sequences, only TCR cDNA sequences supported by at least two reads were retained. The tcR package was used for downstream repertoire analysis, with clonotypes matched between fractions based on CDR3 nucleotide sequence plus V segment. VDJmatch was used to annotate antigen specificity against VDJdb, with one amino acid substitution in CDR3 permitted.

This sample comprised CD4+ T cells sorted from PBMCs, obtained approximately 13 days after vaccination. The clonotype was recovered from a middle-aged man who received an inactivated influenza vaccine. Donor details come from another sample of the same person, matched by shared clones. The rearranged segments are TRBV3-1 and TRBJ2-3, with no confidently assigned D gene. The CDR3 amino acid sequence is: CASSPRRGTDTQYF. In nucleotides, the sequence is TGTGCCAGCAGCCCACGTCGAGGCACAGATACGCAGTATTTT.